Each of the 32 T cell receptor beta chains below was sequenced from the same sample in a study of blood T cell repertoires in COVID-19. TCRdb keeps only in-frame clones here, not all; method: immunoSEQ multiplex PCR. The sample lists 490,000 or so clones, 70% to 90% occurring once. Sequencing was done on a sample of PBMCs or T cells enriched from blood (not recorded which). The receptors come from a woman aged 40-49 years who had recovered from COVID-19.

CDR3 nucleotide sequence: TGTGCCAGTAGTATAGTAGGCGGTCAAGATACGCAGTATTTT. Its protein is CASSIVGGQDTQYF. The chain combines TRBV19 with TRBJ2-3; D remains unclear. CDR1 and CDR2 (germline): LNHDA, SQIVND (reference sequence). The length of the CDR3 is 14 residues. V was pared by 1 base and J by 5 bases, with 10 bases between.

The chain combines TRBV19 with TRBJ1-4; 7 nucleotides match TRBD1. V dropped 10 bases and J dropped 4; count of bases not matched to a gene: 9. Looked up from germline, CDR1 is LNHDA and CDR2 is SQIVND (reference sequence). CDR3 length: 14 amino acids. The CDR3 loop reads CATADQGDNEKLFF. The CDR3 nucleotides read TGTGCCACTGCAGACCAGGGGGATAATGAAAAACTGTTTTTT.

The CDR3 protein is CASSLEPETSSGNTIYF. CDR3 coding DNA: TGTGCCAGCAGCTTAGAACCGGAGACGAGCTCTGGAAACACCATATATTTT. The chain carries TRBV11-3 and TRBJ1-3, with D unresolved. V lost 0 bases and J 0 bases, leaving 12 bases between the germline ends. Germline CDR1 and CDR2: SGHNT and YENEEA. The CDR3 runs 17 residues.

The J gene is TRBJ2-5, the V gene TRBV3-1 (or the pseudogene TRBV3-2), with no clear D. Trimming stripped 0 bases from V and 9 bases from J, with 8 bases between. The CDR3 is 12 amino acids. CDR1 is LGHDT, CDR2 YNNKEL, per germline (reference sequence). The CDR3 coding sequence is TGTGCCAGCAGCCAAGAGCGGCTCCCCCAGTACTTC. Translation gives CASSQERLPQYF.

V is TRBV12-3 or TRBV12-4 and J is TRBJ1-1; D is unresolved. This CDR3 has 12 residues. V lost 0 bases and J lost 6, with 5 bases in between. The CDR3 is CASSLALPEAFF. In nucleotides, the CDR3 is TGTGCCAGCAGTTTAGCCCTCCCTGAAGCTTTCTTT.

The rearrangement joins TRBV15 to TRBJ1-2, with 8 positions matching TRBD1. CDR1 is LNHNV and CDR2 is YYDKDF in the germline V gene (reference sequence). The CDR3 extends over 16 amino acids. Germline trimming cut 5 bases from V and 5 bases from J; bases unmatched to any gene: 13. The CDR3 DNA reads TGTGCCACCAGCGTCGGACAGGGCCCGTTACTTTATGGCTACACCTTC. The encoded protein is CATSVGQGPLLYGYTF.

V gene TRBV19 combines with J gene TRBJ1-1, with D hard to call. Germline CDR1 is LNHDA and CDR2 is SQIVND (reference sequence). The CDR3 contains 14 residues. The V end lost 7 bases, the J end lost 4 bases, and 16 bases lay between the germline ends. CDR3 DNA sequence: TGTGCCAGTATTCCCCCGGAGGGTTTCACTGAAGCTTTCTTT. Its protein product is CASIPPEGFTEAFF.

CDR3 residues: CASSTFETSGNEQFF. CDR3 coding DNA: TGTGCCAGCTCAACTTTTGAGACTAGCGGCAATGAGCAGTTCTTC. This chain joins TRBV18 and TRBJ2-1; 9 bases agree with TRBD2. Germline V gives CDR1 KGHSH, CDR2 LQKENI. CDR3 length: 15 amino acids. Trimming cost V 5 bases and J 6 bases; bases outside gene matches: 8.

The chain is built from TRBV7-2 and TRBJ2-3, with TRBD2 matching 13 bases. CDR3 size: 17 residues. In germline, CDR1 is SGHTA, CDR2 FQGNSA. V was pared by 6 bases and J by 2 bases, with 8 bases of the junction left unmatched. The CDR3 nucleotides read TGTGCCAGCAGTTCTACTAGCGGGAGGGCCACCACAGATACGCAGTATTTT. Translation: CASSSTSGRATTDTQYF.

The CDR3 protein is CASSFTGTALTYTF. The CDR3 region has the DNA TGTGCCAGCAGTTTCACCGGGACAGCGTTAACTTACACCTTC. The genes are TRBV3-1 (or the pseudogene TRBV3-2) and TRBJ1-2, with 7 bases fitting TRBD1. This CDR3 is 14 amino acids long. The germline V gene has CDR1 LGHDT and CDR2 YNNKEL (reference sequence). With V trimmed by 6 bases and J by 11 bases, 15 bases remained unmatched.

The chain carries TRBV5-1 and TRBJ2-1; 9 bases line up with TRBD1. The V gene's germline CDR1 is SGHRS and CDR2 YFSETQ. The V and J ends lost 4 bases and 8 bases, in that order; junction bases with no gene match: 7. This CDR3 has 14 residues. The CDR3 sequence is CASSPGTGSYEQFF. The CDR3 DNA sequence: TGCGCCAGCAGCCCCGGGACAGGGTCGTATGAGCAGTTCTTC.

The chain employs TRBV4-3 and TRBJ1-4, with TRBD1 as a possible D gene (6 bases). The germline V and J ends were trimmed by 0 bases and 2 bases, with 10 bases remaining between them. Germline CDR1 reads LGHNA; CDR2 reads YSLEER. The CDR3 sequence is 16 residues long. The CDR3 sequence is CASSQDRTVTNEKLFF. The CDR3, as DNA: TGCGCCAGCAGCCAAGATAGGACAGTCACTAATGAAAAACTGTTTTTT.

The chain recombines TRBV7-6 with TRBJ1-1; D is undetermined. Between the trimmed V and J ends, which lost 3 bases and 1 base, there was a span of 12 bases. The CDR3 length is 15 residues. Germline loops: CDR1 SGHVS, CDR2 FNYEAQ. The CDR3 DNA is TGTGCCAGCAGCTTTAGCGGTAGACAGAACACTGAAGCTTTCTTT. This encodes CASSFSGRQNTEAFF.

The rearrangement links TRBV10-2 to TRBJ2-1; 7 bases align to TRBD1. The CDR3 has 17 residues. Trimming cost V 6 bases and J 0 bases; bases outside gene matches: 11. The germline CDR1 and CDR2 sequences are WSHSY and SAAADI. CDR3 nucleotide sequence: TGCGCCAGCAGGTTGAGGGACAGCCAGAGCTCCTACAATGAGCAGTTCTTC. Amino acids: CASRLRDSQSSYNEQFF.

The sample holds one count of this clone. The chain has TRBV10-3 and TRBJ1-1; 8 bases are shared with TRBD1. The germline gives CDR1 ENHRY, CDR2 SYGVKD. This CDR3 is built from 16 residues. V lost 4 bases, J lost 0 bases, and 7 bases stayed unmatched. The CDR3 reads CAISAVPTGVNTEAFF. CDR3 nucleotide sequence: TGTGCCATCAGTGCAGTACCGACAGGGGTGAACACTGAAGCTTTCTTT.

V gene TRBV5-1 combines with J gene TRBJ2-5, with 9 bases fitting TRBD1. V trimming: 7 bases; J trimming: 1 base; junction bases outside the gene matches: 5. The CDR3 has 14 amino acids. Germline lookup yields CDR1 SGHRS and CDR2 YFSETQ. The DNA for the CDR3 is TGCGCCAGCCACCGGGACAGGGTCCAAGAGACCCAGTACTTC. Translation gives CASHRDRVQETQYF.

This chain uses TRBV7-6 with TRBJ1-3; TRBD1 is a possible D gene (5 bases). Germline CDR1 SGHVS, CDR2 FNYEAQ. CDR3 length: 14 amino acids. Trimming stripped 4 bases from V and 6 bases from J, with 13 bases between. The CDR3 bases are TGTGCCAGCAGCTCGAAGGGGAACCTAAACACCATATATTTT. It specifies CASSSKGNLNTIYF.

This clone was recorded once. The V gene is TRBV9, the J gene TRBJ2-6; D might be TRBD1 (6 bases). The germline CDR1 and CDR2 sequences are SGDLS and YYNGEE. The CDR3 is 15 residues long. Trimming stripped 3 bases from V and 1 base from J, with 8 bases between. CDR3 DNA: TGTGCCAGCAGCGGAGGGGGTTCTGGGGCCAACGTCCTGACTTTC. As protein: CASSGGGSGANVLTF.

The rearrangement links TRBV18 to TRBJ1-5, with 8 bases matching TRBD1. The CDR3 loop spans 16 amino acids. V lost 0 bases to trimming and J lost 3 bases; unmatched junction nucleotides: 4. Per the germline V gene, CDR1 is KGHSH and CDR2 is LQKENI. CDR3 amino acids: CASSPPPGGYNQPQHF. CDR3 coding DNA: TGTGCCAGCTCACCACCGCCAGGGGGCTACAATCAGCCCCAGCATTTT.

This sequence joins TRBV11-2 and TRBJ2-7, with D possibly TRBD1 on 5 matching bases. Germline assignment: CDR1 SGHAT and CDR2 FQNNGV. CDR3 length: 13 amino acids. The V end was cut by 5 bases, the J end by 4 bases, with 12 bases between. CDR3 amino acids: CASSESTAYEQYF. The CDR3 DNA reads as TGTGCCAGCAGCGAATCGACAGCTTACGAGCAGTACTTC.

The chain has TRBV16 and TRBJ1-5; TRBD1 matches at 8 bases. After removal of 0 bases from V and 6 bases from J, the junction contained 4 bases not matched to a gene. Per germline, CDR1 KGHSY and CDR2 FQNENV. The CDR3 runs 15 residues. The CDR3 protein is CASSQSGQGGQPQHF. The CDR3 region has the DNA TGTGCCAGCAGCCAATCTGGACAGGGAGGTCAGCCCCAGCATTTT.

The V and J genes are TRBV27 and TRBJ2-6, with D tentatively TRBD2 (10 bases). Germline CDR1 MNHEY, CDR2 SMNVEV (reference sequence). The V end lost 4 bases, the J end lost 2 bases, and 36 bases lay between the germline ends. The CDR3 loop spans 24 amino acids. The CDR3 here is CASSSIVRDRAQTSGSTGANVLTF. The CDR3 DNA reads TGTGCCAGCAGTTCTATCGTCCGGGACAGGGCTCAGACTAGCGGGTCCACTGGGGCCAACGTCCTGACTTTC.

This chain connects TRBV2 to TRBJ2-3, with TRBD2 matching over 7 bases. Germline assignment: CDR1 SNHLY and CDR2 FYNNEI. CDR3 size: 14 residues. Trimming removed 6 bases from V and 3 bases from J; junction bases left unmatched: 6. Here the CDR3 reads CASRAGLPTDTQYF. The CDR3 coding sequence is TGTGCCAGCAGAGCGGGACTGCCGACAGATACGCAGTATTTT.

The J gene is TRBJ2-7, the V gene TRBV19; D possibly corresponds to TRBD1 (6 bases). Per the germline V gene, CDR1 is LNHDA and CDR2 is SQIVND (reference sequence). Trimming removed 3 bases from V and 4 bases from J, with 16 bases in between. This CDR3 spans 15 amino acids. Here the CDR3 reads CASSIFSTGGYEQYF. DNA for the CDR3: TGTGCCAGTAGTATCTTTTCGACAGGCGGTTACGAGCAGTACTTC.

This clone was seen only a few times. This chain's CDR3 is CATGDGYTF. For the CDR3, the DNA is TGTGCCACGGGGGATGGCTACACCTTC. The rearrangement links TRBV7-9 to TRBJ1-2; perhaps TRBD1 as D (5 bases). Trimming pared 10 bases from V and 6 bases from J, leaving 6 bases between. In germline, CDR1 is SEHNR, CDR2 FQNEAQ (reference sequence). This CDR3 is built from 9 residues.

This clone was found a few times. CDR3 sequence (DNA): TGTGCCAGTAGTATATCGTCATCGACAGCTTATGGCTACACCTTC. Amino acid sequence: CASSISSSTAYGYTF. The chain combines TRBV19 with TRBJ1-2, with D tentatively TRBD1 (5 bases). The CDR3 spans 15 residues. Germline loops: CDR1 LNHDA, CDR2 SQIVND (reference sequence). Between the trimmed V and J ends, which lost 2 bases and 5 bases, there was a span of 15 bases. Complete variable domain (other parts from reference TRBV19 and TRBJ1-2): DGGITQSPKYLFRKEGQNVTLSCEQNLNHDAMYWYRQDPGQGLRLIYYSQIVNDFQKGDIAEGYSVSREKKESFPLTVTSAQKNPTAFYLCASSISSSTAYGYTFGSGTRLTVV.

For the CDR3, the DNA is TGCGCCAGCAGTGAGCAGGTACAAGAGACCCAGTACTTC. Its translation is CASSEQVQETQYF. The chain has TRBV10-1 and TRBJ2-5; D remains ambiguous. Trimming removed 2 bases from V and 2 bases from J, with 6 bases in between. This CDR3 is built from 13 residues. Per the germline V gene, CDR1 is WNHNN and CDR2 is SYGVQD (reference sequence).

The V call is TRBV2, the J call TRBJ1-2; tentative D call: TRBD1 (6 bases). This CDR3 comprises 15 residues. CDR1 is SNHLY and CDR2 is FYNNEI in the germline V gene. V was clipped by 4 bases and J by 3 bases, with 15 bases between them. CDR3 bases: TGTGCCAGCAGTGTGGGGGGGGCGCTTGACTATGGCTACACCTTC. It codes for CASSVGGALDYGYTF. Together with reference TRBV2 and TRBJ1-2, the CDR3 gives the full variable domain: EPEVTQTPSHQVTQMGQEVILRCVPISNHLYFYWYRQILGQKVEFLVSFYNNEISEKSEIFDDQFSVERPDGSNFTLKIRSTKLEDSAMYFCASSVGGALDYGYTFGSGTRLTVV.

The genes are TRBV5-1 and TRBJ2-7, with 9 bases aligning to TRBD1. Unmatched junction bases numbered 9, after V lost 2 bases and J lost 3 bases. This CDR3 contains 16 residues. Looked up from germline, CDR1 is SGHRS and CDR2 is YFSETQ. CDR3 DNA sequence: TGCGCCAGCAGCTTCCTCCCGGGACAGGGTGGCTACGAGCAGTACTTC. Residues: CASSFLPGQGGYEQYF.

The chain's CDR3 is CASSEEYGSLQPQHF. In DNA, the CDR3 is TGTGCCAGCAGTGAAGAGTATGGCAGTCTCCAGCCCCAGCATTTT. The gene calls are TRBV2 and TRBJ1-5, with D hard to call. Germline V gene sequence: CDR1 SNHLY, CDR2 FYNNEI. This CDR3 spans 15 amino acids. Trimming took off 1 base at V and 7 bases at J, with 14 bases between the two ends.

This clone has more than one count but fewer than ten. This chain joins TRBV11-2 and TRBJ2-1; D not certain. This CDR3 region has 16 residues. The V and J ends lost 0 bases and 0 bases respectively, with 9 bases between them. Germline V gives CDR1 SGHAT, CDR2 FQNNGV. The CDR3 spells CASSLDESSSYNEQFF. CDR3 in DNA: TGTGCCAGCAGCTTAGATGAATCCAGCTCCTACAATGAGCAGTTCTTC.

This clone is a singleton in its sample. The V gene is TRBV29-1, the J gene TRBJ2-2; D gene uncertain. The CDR3 runs to 14 residues. V was pared by 7 bases and J by 5 bases, with 17 bases between. The V gene's germline CDR1 is SQVTM and CDR2 ANQGSEA. The CDR3: CSAPSPVRTGELFF. The CDR3 DNA reads as TGCAGCGCCCCCTCCCCGGTGAGGACCGGGGAGCTGTTTTTT.